A single sample gave rise to the 14 T cell receptor beta chains below, sequenced in a study of graft-versus-host responses after intestinal transplantation. Libraries were prepared by immunoSEQ multiplex PCR; TCRdb keeps only in-frame clonotypes and omits some of them. In the table there are about 50,000 clones, approximately 91% of which are singletons. Their specific antigens are unknown. The specimen was unstimulated CD4+ T cells sorted from spleen or lymph node cells, collected before transplant. These receptors originate from a human donor who was the organ donor for an intestinal transplant.

CDR3 region: CASSLTTYEQYF. The CDR3 bases are TGTGCCAGCAGCTTAACAACCTACGAGCAGTACTTC. V is TRBV7-2 and J is TRBJ2-7, with D hard to call. The CDR3 length is 12 residues. V dropped 2 bases and J dropped 2 bases, with 4 bases sitting between them. Germline lookup yields CDR1 SGHTA and CDR2 FQGNSA.

The chain carries TRBV7-8 and TRBJ2-5; D remains unclear. The CDR3 runs 14 residues. Germline-derived CDR1 and CDR2 are SGHVS and FQNEAQ. V lost 2 bases and J 4 bases, leaving 11 bases between the germline ends. The CDR3 nucleotides are TGTGCCAGCAGCTTATGGCAGGCGGCAGAGACCCAGTACTTC. This translates into CASSLWQAAETQYF.

CDR3 residues: CASSEYRGGYGYTF. DNA for the CDR3: TGTGCCAGCAGCGAATACAGGGGCGGCTATGGCTACACCTTC. The chain recombines TRBV11-3 with TRBJ1-2; the match to TRBD1 covers 7 bases. The CDR3 runs 14 residues. The germline gives CDR1 SGHNT, CDR2 YENEEA. V was clipped by 5 bases and J by 4 bases; unmatched bases: 7.

The V and J genes are TRBV11-2 and TRBJ1-1; D possibly corresponds to TRBD1 (5 bases). In germline, CDR1 is SGHAT, CDR2 FQNNGV. V dropped 1 base and J dropped 8 bases, with 8 bases sitting between them. This CDR3 comprises 12 residues. The CDR3 reads CASSLAREEAFF. The CDR3, as DNA: TGTGCCAGCAGCTTAGCCAGGGAGGAAGCTTTCTTT.

The rearrangement joins TRBV19 to TRBJ2-7; 12 bases align to TRBD1. The CDR3 covers 15 residues. V gave up 6 bases and J gave up 5 bases; unmatched junction bases: 8. Germline CDR1 is LNHDA and CDR2 is SQIVND (reference sequence). CDR3 loop: CASRSAGQGAHEQYF. The CDR3 bases are TGTGCCAGTAGATCGGCGGGACAGGGGGCGCACGAGCAGTACTTC.

The chain employs TRBV15 and TRBJ1-1; D is undetermined. V lost 1 base and J lost 3, with 12 bases in between. Germline CDR1 reads LNHNV; CDR2 reads YYDKDF (reference sequence). CDR3 length: 15 residues. CDR3 sequence reads: CATSRGGGSDTEAFF. The CDR3, as DNA: TGTGCCACCAGCAGAGGCGGAGGGTCGGACACTGAAGCTTTCTTT.

In the case of this clone: The same CDR3 also results from other DNA sequences found in this sample. The V and J genes are TRBV9 and TRBJ2-7; 7 nucleotides match TRBD1. Trimming removed 0 bases from V and 3 bases from J; junction bases left unmatched: 6. Germline V CDR1 and CDR2: SGDLS, YYNGEE. There are 15 residues in the CDR3. CDR3 coding DNA: TGTGCCAGCAGCGTAGGAGGGGGCCCGTTCTACGAGCAGTACTTC. Translated, it gives CASSVGGGPFYEQYF.

The chain is built from TRBV21-1 and TRBJ2-1; the table's TRBD2 call for D was not verified on the DNA. TRBV21-1 is deemed a pseudogene. The CDR3 has 17 amino acids. CDR3 sequence reads: CASSKGYGGRFYNEQFF. In nucleotides, the CDR3 is TGTGCCAGCAGCAAAGGGTATGGCGGGAGGTTCTACAATGAGCAGTTCTTC.

This clone was recorded once. The rearrangement joins TRBV19 to TRBJ2-7; D is perhaps TRBD2 (6 bases). The CDR3 length is 12 residues. Germline lookup yields CDR1 LNHDA and CDR2 SQIVND (reference sequence). Trimming removed 4 bases from V and 3 bases from J, with 7 bases in between. The CDR3 region has the DNA TGTGCCAGTAGTAAGGAGGGCTACGAGCAGTACTTC. Its translation is CASSKEGYEQYF.

This clone was found once. The V gene is TRBV6-1, the J gene TRBJ2-5; 12 nucleotides match TRBD2. Trimming took 6 bases from V and 1 from J; bases not matched to a gene: 3. Looked up from germline, CDR1 is MNHNS and CDR2 is SASEGT. CDR3 length: 15 residues. Here the CDR3 reads CASRPGLAGQETQYF. The DNA of the CDR3 is TGTGCCAGCAGACCGGGACTAGCGGGCCAAGAGACCCAGTACTTC.

The chain joins TRBV28 to TRBJ2-3; 7 bases agree with TRBD1. Trimming removed 0 bases from V and 4 bases from J; junction bases left unmatched: 10. The CDR3 is 17 residues long. Germline values: CDR1 MDHEN, CDR2 SYDVKM. Here the CDR3 reads CASSLWRGQGVPDTQYF. The CDR3, as DNA: TGTGCCAGCAGTTTATGGCGTGGGCAGGGGGTTCCAGATACGCAGTATTTT.

This clone appeared once. The chain joins TRBV6-1 to TRBJ1-5; TRBD1 aligns across 7 bases. Germline CDR1 MNHNS, CDR2 SASEGT. The CDR3 covers 14 residues. V gave up 4 bases and J gave up 5 bases; unmatched junction bases: 5. CDR3 DNA sequence: TGTGCCAGCAGTGCAGGGACAGATTATCAGCCCCAGCATTTT. This gives the protein CASSAGTDYQPQHF.

A single count supports this clone. V gene TRBV20-1 combines with J gene TRBJ2-1, with TRBD2 identical over 7 bases. V was pared by 3 bases and J by 7 bases, with 0 bases of the junction left unmatched. CDR3 size: 11 residues. Germline CDR1 and CDR2: DFQATT and SNEGSKA (reference sequence). This CDR3 reads CSASSGNEQFF. DNA of the CDR3: TGCAGTGCTAGTAGCGGGAATGAGCAGTTCTTC.

The rearrangement uses TRBV5-1 and TRBJ2-3; 11 bases map to TRBD2. The CDR3 is 14 residues long. The junction had 11 bases not matched to a gene; V was cut back by 4 bases and J by 13 bases. Germline CDR1 and CDR2: SGHRS and YFSETQ. CDR3 nucleotides: TGCGCCAGCAGCAACGGGACTAGCGGTCTTTCGGAGTATTTT. Encoded protein: CASSNGTSGLSEYF.